This TCR beta chain was sequenced in a study of blood T cell repertoires in COVID-19. The protocol was immunoSEQ multiplex PCR, while the TCRdb copy is restricted to in-frame clones and leaves out a portion. The sample has 180,000 or so clones; around 81% are singletons. CDR1 and CDR2 from the germline V gene are MNHNS and SASEGT. The CDR3 runs 17 residues. J lost 2 bases, V lost 0 bases, and 4 bases had no gene match. The J gene is TRBJ2-1, the V gene TRBV6-1; TRBD2 matches 10 bases. The source is a woman in her forties with COVID-19, enrolled during active disease. Specimen: peripheral blood. The CDR3 loop reads CASSEAPGLAAYNEQFF. The CDR3 DNA follows: TGTGCCAGCAGTGAAGCGCCTGGACTAGCGGCCTACAATGAGCAGTTCTTC.